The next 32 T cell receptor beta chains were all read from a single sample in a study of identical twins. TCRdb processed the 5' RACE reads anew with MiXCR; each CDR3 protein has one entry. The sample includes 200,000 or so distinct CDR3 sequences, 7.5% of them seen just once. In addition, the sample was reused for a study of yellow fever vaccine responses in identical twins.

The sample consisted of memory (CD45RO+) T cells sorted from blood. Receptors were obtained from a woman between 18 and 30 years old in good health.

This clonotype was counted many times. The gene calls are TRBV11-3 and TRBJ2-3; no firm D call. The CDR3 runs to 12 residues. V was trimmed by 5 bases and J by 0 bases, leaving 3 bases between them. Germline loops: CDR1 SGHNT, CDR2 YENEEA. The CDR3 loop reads CASSRSTDTQYF. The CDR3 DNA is TGTGCCAGCAGCAGAAGCACAGATACGCAGTATTTT.

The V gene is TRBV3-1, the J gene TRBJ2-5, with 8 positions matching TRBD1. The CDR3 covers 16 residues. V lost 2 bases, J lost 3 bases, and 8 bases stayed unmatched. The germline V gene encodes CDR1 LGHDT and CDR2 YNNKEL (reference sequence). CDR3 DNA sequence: TGTGCCAGCAGCCAACCCAGGGGGCGAGGTGAAGAGACCCAGTACTTC. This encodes CASSQPRGRGEETQYF.

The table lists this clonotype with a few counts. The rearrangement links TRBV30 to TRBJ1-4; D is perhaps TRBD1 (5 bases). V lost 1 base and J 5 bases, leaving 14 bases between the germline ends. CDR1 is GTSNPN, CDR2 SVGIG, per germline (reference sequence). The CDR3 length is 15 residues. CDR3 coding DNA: TGTGCCTGGAGTGAGGGGACGGCGCGCAATGAAAAACTGTTTTTT. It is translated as CAWSEGTARNEKLFF.

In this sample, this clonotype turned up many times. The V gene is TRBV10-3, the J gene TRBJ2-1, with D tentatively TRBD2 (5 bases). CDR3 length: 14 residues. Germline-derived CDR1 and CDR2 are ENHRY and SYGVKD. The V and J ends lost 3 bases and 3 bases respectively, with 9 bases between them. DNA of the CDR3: TGTGCCATCAGTGATTCCGGGGACTACAATGAGCAGTTCTTC. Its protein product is CAISDSGDYNEQFF.

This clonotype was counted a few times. CDR3 DNA: TGCAGTGCGTACAGACAGCAATTCGGCTACACCTTC. Its protein is CSAYRQQFGYTF. V usage is TRBV20-1 and J usage is TRBJ1-2; possibly TRBD1 for D (5 bases). V was cut by 6 bases and J by 8 bases, with 16 bases left in between. The germline CDR1 and CDR2 sequences are DFQATT and SNEGSKA (reference sequence). The CDR3 extends over 12 amino acids.

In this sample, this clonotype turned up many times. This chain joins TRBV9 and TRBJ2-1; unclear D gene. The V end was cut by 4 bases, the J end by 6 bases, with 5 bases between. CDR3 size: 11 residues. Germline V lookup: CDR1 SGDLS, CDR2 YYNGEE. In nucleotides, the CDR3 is TGTGCCAGCAGCTCGGGCAATGAGCAGTTCTTC. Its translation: CASSSGNEQFF.

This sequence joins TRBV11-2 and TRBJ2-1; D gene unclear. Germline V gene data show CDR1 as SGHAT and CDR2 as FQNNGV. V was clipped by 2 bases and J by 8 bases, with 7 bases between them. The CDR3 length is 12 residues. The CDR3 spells CASSLQGHEQFF. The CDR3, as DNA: TGTGCCAGCAGCTTACAAGGCCATGAGCAGTTCTTC.

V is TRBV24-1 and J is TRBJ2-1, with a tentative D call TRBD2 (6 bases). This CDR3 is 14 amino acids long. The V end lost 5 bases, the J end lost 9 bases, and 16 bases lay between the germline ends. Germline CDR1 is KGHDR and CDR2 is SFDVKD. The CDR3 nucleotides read TGTGCCACCAGTGGCGGGGACCGTGTCAGTGAGCAGTTCTTC. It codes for CATSGGDRVSEQFF.

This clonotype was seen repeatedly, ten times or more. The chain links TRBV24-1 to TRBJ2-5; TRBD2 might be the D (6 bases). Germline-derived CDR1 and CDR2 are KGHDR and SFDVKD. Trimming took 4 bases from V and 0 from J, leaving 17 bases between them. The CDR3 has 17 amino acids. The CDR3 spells CATSDPPGRGNQETQYF. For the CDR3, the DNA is TGTGCCACCAGTGACCCACCTGGCCGGGGGAACCAAGAGACCCAGTACTTC.

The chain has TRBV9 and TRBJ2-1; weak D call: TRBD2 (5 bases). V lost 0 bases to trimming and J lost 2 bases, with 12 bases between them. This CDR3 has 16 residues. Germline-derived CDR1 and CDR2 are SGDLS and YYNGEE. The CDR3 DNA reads TGTGCCAGCAGCGTAGCTTCTGGAGGAGCCTACAATGAGCAGTTCTTC. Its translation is CASSVASGGAYNEQFF.

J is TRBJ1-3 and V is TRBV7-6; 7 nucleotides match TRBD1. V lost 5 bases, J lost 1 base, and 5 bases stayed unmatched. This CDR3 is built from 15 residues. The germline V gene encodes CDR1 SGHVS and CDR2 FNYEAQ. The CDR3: CASSLGQVSGNTIYF. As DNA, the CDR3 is TGTGCCAGCAGCCTAGGACAGGTTTCTGGAAACACCATATATTTT.

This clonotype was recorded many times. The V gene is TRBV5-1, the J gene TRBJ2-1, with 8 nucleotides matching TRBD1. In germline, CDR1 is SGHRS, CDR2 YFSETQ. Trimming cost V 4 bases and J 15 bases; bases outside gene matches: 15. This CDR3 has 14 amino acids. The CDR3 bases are TGCGCCAGCAGCGATGGAGGTCGGGACAGGATGGGGTTCTTC. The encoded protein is CASSDGGRDRMGFF. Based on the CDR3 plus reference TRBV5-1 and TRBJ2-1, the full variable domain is KAGVTQTPRYLIKTRGQQVTLSCSPISGHRSVSWYQQTPGQGLQFLFEYFSETQRNKGNFPGRFSGRQFSNSRSEMNVSTLELGDSALYLCASSDGGRDRMGFFGPGTRLTVL.

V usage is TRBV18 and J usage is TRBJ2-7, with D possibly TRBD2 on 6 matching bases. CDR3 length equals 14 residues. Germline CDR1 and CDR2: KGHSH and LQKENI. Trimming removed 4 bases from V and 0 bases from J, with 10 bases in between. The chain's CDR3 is CASSHGDSSYEQYF. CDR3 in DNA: TGTGCCAGCTCACATGGGGACTCCTCCTACGAGCAGTACTTC.

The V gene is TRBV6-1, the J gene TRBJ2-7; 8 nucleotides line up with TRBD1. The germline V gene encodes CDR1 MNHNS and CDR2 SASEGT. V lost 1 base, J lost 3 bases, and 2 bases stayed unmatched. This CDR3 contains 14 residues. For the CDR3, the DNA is TGTGCCAGCAGTGAAGGACAGGGGTTCTACGAGCAGTACTTC. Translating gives CASSEGQGFYEQYF.

CDR3 bases: TGTGCCATCAGTGAGTCGGGGTTCGGTAATTCACCCCTCCACTTT. Protein sequence: CAISESGFGNSPLHF. The chain is built from TRBV10-3 and TRBJ1-6, with unresolved D. CDR3 length equals 15 residues. Germline CDR1 reads ENHRY; CDR2 reads SYGVKD. Trimming pared 0 bases from V and 6 bases from J, leaving 9 bases between.

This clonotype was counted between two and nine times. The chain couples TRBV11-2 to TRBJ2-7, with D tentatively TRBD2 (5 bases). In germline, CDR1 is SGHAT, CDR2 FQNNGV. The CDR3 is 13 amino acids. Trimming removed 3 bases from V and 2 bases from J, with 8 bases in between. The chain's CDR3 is CASSLEEAYEQYF. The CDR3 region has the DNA TGTGCCAGCAGCTTGGAGGAGGCCTACGAGCAGTACTTC.

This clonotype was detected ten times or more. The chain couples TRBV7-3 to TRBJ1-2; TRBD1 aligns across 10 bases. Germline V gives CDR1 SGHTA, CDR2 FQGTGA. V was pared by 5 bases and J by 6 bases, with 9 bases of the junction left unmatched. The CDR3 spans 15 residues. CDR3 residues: CASSPQTGGEDGYTF. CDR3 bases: TGTGCCAGCAGCCCACAGACAGGGGGCGAGGATGGCTACACCTTC. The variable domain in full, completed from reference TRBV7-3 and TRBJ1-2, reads GAGVSQTPSNKVTEKGKYVELRCDPISGHTALYWYRQSLGQGPEFLIYFQGTGAADDSGLPNDRFFAVRPEGSVSTLKIQRTERGDSAVYLCASSPQTGGEDGYTFGSGTRLTVV.

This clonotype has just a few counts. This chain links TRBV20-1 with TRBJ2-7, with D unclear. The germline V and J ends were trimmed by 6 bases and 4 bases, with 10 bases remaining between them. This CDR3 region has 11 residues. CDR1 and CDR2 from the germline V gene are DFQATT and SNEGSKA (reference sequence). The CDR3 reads CSASTEYEQYF. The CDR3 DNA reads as TGCAGTGCCAGCACAGAATACGAGCAGTACTTC.

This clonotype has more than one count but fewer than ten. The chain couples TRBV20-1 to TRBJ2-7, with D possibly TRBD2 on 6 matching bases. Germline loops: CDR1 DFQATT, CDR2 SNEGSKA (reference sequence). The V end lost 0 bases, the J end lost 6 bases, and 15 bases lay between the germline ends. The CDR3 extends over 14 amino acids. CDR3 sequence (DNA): TGCAGTGCTAGAGATCTTAGGAGGGGCTCCGAGCAGTACTTC. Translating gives CSARDLRRGSEQYF.

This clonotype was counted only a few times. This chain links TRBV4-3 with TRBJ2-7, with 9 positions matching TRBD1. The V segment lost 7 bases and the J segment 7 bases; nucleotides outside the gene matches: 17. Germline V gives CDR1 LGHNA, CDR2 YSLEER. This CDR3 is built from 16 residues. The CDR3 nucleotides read TGCGCCAGCACCCCCCAGCTGACAGGGGGTGGCAAAGAGCAGTACTTC. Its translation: CASTPQLTGGGKEQYF.

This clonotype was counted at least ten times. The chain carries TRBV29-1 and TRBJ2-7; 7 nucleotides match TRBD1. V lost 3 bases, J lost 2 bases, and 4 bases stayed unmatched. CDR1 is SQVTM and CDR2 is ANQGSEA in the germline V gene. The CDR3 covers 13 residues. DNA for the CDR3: TGCAGCGTTGAGACCGGGACAGCCTACGAGCAGTACTTC. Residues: CSVETGTAYEQYF.

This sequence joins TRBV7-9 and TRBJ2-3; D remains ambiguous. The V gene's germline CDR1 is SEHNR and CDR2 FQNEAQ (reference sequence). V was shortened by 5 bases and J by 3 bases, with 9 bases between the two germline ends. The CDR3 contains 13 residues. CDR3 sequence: CASSIERTDTQYF. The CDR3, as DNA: TGTGCCAGCAGCATAGAACGTACAGATACGCAGTATTTT.

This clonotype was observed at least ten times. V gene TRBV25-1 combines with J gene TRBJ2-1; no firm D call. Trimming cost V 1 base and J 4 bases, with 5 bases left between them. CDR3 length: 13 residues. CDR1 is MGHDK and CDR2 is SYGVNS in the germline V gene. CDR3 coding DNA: TGTGCCAGCAGTGAATCCAAATACAATGAGCAGTTCTTC. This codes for CASSESKYNEQFF.

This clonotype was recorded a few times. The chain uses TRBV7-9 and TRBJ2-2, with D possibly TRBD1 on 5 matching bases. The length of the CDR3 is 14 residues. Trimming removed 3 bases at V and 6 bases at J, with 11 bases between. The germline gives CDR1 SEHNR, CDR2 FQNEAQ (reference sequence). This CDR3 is CASSFSQGPGELFF. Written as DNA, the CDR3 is TGTGCCAGCAGCTTCAGTCAGGGCCCCGGGGAGCTGTTTTTT.

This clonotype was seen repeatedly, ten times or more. The CDR3 region is CASSLSGTAQETQYF. CDR3 coding DNA: TGTGCCAGCAGCCTAAGTGGGACGGCACAAGAGACCCAGTACTTC. The chain employs TRBV7-9 and TRBJ2-5; D possibly matches TRBD1 or TRBD2 (5 bases each). The CDR3 has 15 amino acids. Looked up from germline, CDR1 is SEHNR and CDR2 is FQNEAQ (reference sequence). V was pared by 5 bases and J by 2 bases, with 15 bases between. Using reference TRBV7-9 and TRBJ2-5 for the parts outside the CDR3, the full variable domain is DTGVSQNPRHKITKRGQNVTFRCDPISEHNRLYWYRQTLGQGPEFLTYFQNEAQLEKSRLLSDRFSAERPKGSFSTLEIQRTEQGDSAMYLCASSLSGTAQETQYFGPGTRLLVL.

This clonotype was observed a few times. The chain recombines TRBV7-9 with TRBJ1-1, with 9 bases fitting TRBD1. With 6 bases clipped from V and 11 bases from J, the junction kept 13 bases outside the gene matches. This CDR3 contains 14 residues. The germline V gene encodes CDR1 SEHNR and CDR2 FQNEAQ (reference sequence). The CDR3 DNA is TGTGCCAGCAGGGGAGGGACAGGGACTCTCGGCGCTTTCTTT. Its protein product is CASRGGTGTLGAFF. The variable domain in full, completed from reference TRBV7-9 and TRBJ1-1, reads DTGVSQNPRHKITKRGQNVTFRCDPISEHNRLYWYRQTLGQGPEFLTYFQNEAQLEKSRLLSDRFSAERPKGSFSTLEIQRTEQGDSAMYLCASRGGTGTLGAFFGQGTRLTVV.

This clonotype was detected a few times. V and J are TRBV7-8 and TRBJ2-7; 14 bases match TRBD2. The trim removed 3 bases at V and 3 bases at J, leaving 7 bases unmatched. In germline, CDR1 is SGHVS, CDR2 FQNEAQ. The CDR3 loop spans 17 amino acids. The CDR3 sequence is CASSFGLAGGQLYEQYF. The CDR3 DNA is TGTGCCAGCAGCTTTGGACTAGCGGGAGGCCAACTCTACGAGCAGTACTTC.

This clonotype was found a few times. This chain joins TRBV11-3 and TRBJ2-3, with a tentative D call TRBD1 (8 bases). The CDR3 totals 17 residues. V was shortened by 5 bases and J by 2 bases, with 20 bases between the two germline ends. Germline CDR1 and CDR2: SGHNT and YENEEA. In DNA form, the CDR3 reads TGTGCCAGCAGCATTACGGACAGGGAGGGAGTCACAGATACGCAGTATTTT. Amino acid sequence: CASSITDREGVTDTQYF.

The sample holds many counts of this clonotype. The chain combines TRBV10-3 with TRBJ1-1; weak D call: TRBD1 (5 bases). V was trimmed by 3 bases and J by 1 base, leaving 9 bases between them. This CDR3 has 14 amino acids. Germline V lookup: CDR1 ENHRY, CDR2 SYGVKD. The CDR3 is CAISERQGNTEAFF. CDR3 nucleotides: TGTGCCATCAGTGAACGGCAGGGGAACACTGAAGCTTTCTTT.

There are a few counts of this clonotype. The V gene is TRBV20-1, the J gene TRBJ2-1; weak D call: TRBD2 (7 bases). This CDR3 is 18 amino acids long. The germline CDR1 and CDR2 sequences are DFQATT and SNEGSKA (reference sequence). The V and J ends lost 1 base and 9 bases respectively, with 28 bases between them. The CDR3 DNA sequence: TGCAGTGCTAGAGCGGGGGGTGGCGGGGGCCCTCCCCTGGGTGAGCAGTTCTTC. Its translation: CSARAGGGGGPPLGEQFF.

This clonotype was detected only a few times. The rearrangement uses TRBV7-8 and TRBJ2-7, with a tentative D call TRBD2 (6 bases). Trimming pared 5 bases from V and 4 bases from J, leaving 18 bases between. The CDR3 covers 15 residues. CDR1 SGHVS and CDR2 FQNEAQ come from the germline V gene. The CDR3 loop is CASSINPGRGYEQYF. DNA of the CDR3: TGTGCCAGCAGCATAAACCCCGGCCGGGGGTACGAGCAGTACTTC.

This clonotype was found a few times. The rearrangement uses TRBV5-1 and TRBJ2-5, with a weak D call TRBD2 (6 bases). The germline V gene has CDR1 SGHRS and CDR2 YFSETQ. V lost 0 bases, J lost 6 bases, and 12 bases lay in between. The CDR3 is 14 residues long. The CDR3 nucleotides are TGCGCCAGCAGCTTGGGCGGGACCGATAAGACCCAGTACTTC. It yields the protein CASSLGGTDKTQYF.